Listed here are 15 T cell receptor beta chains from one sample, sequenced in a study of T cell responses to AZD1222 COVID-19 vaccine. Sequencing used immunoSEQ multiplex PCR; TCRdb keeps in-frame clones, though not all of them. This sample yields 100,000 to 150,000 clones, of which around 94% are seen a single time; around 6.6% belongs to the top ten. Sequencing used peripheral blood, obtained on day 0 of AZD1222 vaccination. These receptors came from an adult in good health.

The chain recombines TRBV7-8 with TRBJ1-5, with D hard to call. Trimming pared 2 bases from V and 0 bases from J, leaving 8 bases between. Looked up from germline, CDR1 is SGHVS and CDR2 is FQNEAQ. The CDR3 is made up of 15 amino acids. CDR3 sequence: CASSLNRNSNQPQHF. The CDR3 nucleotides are TGTGCCAGCAGCTTAAATCGGAATAGCAATCAGCCCCAGCATTTT.

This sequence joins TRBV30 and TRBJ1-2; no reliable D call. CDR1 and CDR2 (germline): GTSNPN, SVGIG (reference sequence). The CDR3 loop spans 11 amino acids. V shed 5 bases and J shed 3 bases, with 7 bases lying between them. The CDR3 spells CAWLLHYGYTF. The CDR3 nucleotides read TGTGCCTGGCTGCTCCACTATGGCTACACCTTC.

The CDR3 region has the DNA TGTGCCAGCAGCAAAGAGGGGCTAGCTGCAAAGACCCAGTACTTC. This codes for CASSKEGLAAKTQYF. V usage is TRBV21-1 and J usage is TRBJ2-5. TRBV21-1 is designated a pseudogene. The CDR3 sequence is 15 residues long.

The DNA for the CDR3 is TGTGCCAGCAGCCAAGGATCTTGGTACAGGGGCACCGGGGAGCTGTTTTTT. It codes for CASSQGSWYRGTGELFF. V usage is TRBV3-1 (or the pseudogene TRBV3-2) and J usage is TRBJ2-2, with 7 bases identical to TRBD1. The CDR3 length is 17 residues. Losses at the gene ends were 1 base for V and 4 bases for J; bases not matched to a gene: 9. CDR1 is LGHDT and CDR2 is YNNKEL in the germline V gene (reference sequence).

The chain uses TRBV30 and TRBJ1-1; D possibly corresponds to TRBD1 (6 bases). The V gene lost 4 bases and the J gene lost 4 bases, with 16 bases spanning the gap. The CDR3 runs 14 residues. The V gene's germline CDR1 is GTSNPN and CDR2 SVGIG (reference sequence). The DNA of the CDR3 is TGTGCCTGGACTCTGGGGGGGCTGGGCACTGAAGCTTTCTTT. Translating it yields CAWTLGGLGTEAFF.

The CDR3 region is CASWDGHQPQHF. Written as DNA, the CDR3 is TGTGCCAGCTGGGACGGACATCAGCCCCAGCATTTT. The chain employs TRBV6-5 and TRBJ1-5; D possibly corresponds to TRBD1 (5 bases). CDR3 length: 12 residues. Germline-derived CDR1 and CDR2 are MNHEY and SVGAGI. V lost 8 bases and J 5 bases, leaving 10 bases between the germline ends.

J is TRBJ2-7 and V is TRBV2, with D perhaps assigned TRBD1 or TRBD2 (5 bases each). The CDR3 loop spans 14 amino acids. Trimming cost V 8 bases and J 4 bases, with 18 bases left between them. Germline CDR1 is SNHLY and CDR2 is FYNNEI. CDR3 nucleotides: TGTGCCAGCGAGCCGGGACCCAGAGGATACGAGCAGTACTTC. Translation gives CASEPGPRGYEQYF.

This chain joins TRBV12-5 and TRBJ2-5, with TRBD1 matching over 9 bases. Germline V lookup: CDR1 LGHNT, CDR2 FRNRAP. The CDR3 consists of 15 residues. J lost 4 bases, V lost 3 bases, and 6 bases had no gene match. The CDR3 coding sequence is TGTGCTAGTGGTTTCCTGGGACAGGGAATAGAGACCCAGTACTTC. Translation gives CASGFLGQGIETQYF.

This CDR3 reads CASSEKETQTQYF. CDR3 DNA sequence: TGTGCCAGCAGTGAAAAGGAAACTCAGACCCAGTACTTC. This rearrangement joins TRBV6-1 to TRBJ2-5, with D unresolved. Looked up from germline, CDR1 is MNHNS and CDR2 is SASEGT. The V end lost 2 bases, the J end lost 6 bases, and 10 bases lay between the germline ends. The CDR3 covers 13 residues.

The CDR3 DNA is TGTGCCAGCGGACAGGGAATTGCGAACACTGAAGCTTTCTTT. This sequence encodes CASGQGIANTEAFF. V usage is TRBV9 and J usage is TRBJ1-1; 8 bases are a match to TRBD1. CDR1 and CDR2 from the germline V gene are SGDLS and YYNGEE. The CDR3 runs to 14 residues. J gave up 1 base and V 7 bases, and 6 bases lay outside the gene matches.

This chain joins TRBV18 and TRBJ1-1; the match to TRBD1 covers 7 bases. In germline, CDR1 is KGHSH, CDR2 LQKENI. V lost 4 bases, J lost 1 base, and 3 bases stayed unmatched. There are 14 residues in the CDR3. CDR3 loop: CASSLGTANTEAFF. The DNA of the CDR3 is TGTGCCAGCTCACTGGGGACAGCGAACACTGAAGCTTTCTTT.

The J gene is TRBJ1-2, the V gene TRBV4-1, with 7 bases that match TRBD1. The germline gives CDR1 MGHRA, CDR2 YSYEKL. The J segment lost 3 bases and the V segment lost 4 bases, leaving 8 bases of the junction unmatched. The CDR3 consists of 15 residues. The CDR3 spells CASSPSDRDDYGYTF. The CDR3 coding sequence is TGCGCCAGCAGCCCCTCAGACAGGGATGACTATGGCTACACCTTC.

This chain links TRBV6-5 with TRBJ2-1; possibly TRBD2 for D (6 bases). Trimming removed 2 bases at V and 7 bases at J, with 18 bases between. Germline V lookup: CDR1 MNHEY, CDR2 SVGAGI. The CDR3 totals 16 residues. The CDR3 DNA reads TGTGCCAGCAGTTACAGTTTATTGGAGGGACGAAATGAGCAGTTCTTC. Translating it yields CASSYSLLEGRNEQFF.

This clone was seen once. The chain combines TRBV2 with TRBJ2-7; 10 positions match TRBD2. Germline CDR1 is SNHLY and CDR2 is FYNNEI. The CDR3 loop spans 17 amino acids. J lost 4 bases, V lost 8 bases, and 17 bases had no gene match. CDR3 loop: CASQQWTSGILPYEQYF. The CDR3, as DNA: TGTGCCAGCCAGCAGTGGACTAGCGGTATCCTACCTTACGAGCAGTACTTC.

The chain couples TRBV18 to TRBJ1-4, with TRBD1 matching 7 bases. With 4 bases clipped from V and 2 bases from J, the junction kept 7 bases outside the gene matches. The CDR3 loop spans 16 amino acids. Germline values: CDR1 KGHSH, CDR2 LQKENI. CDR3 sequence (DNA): TGTGCCAGCTCACTAAGGGGGCGGATGACTAATGAAAAACTGTTTTTT. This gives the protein CASSLRGRMTNEKLFF.